These T cell receptor beta chains were read from a single sample in a study of blood T cell repertoires in COVID-19. Using immunoSEQ multiplex PCR, the repertoire was profiled, and TCRdb retains in-frame clones only, with some absent. The repertoire holds roughly 200,000 clones, with around 78% as singletons. The source material was peripheral blood. These TCRs come from a woman of 80 years or more with active or convalescent COVID-19. CDR3s include the opening cysteine and the closing phenylalanine or tryptophan. A D gene is named only where the DNA matches it firmly. Rows may omit the clone size; those that give it use once, few, many or a size class.

TRBJ1-1 | . | TRBV18 | . | CASSPPGGMNTEAFF | TGTGCCAGCTCACCACCGGGCGGGATGAACACTGAAGCTTTCTTT
TRBJ1-3 | . | TRBV28 | TRBD1 | CASSNAGQGSDTIYF | TGTGCCAGCAGTAACGCGGGACAGGGGTCTGACACCATATATTTT
TRBJ2-7 | . | TRBV5-1 | TRBD1 | CASSSGQGHYEQYF | TGCGCCAGCTCCTCAGGACAGGGGCACTACGAGCAGTACTTC
TRBJ1-2 | . | TRBV6-1 | TRBD1 | CASSEATGIGGYTF | TGTGCCAGCAGTGAAGCGACAGGGATAGGTGGCTACACCTTC
TRBJ2-7 | . | TRBV5-1 | . | CASSSRGSSYEQYF | TGCGCCAGCAGCTCCCGGGGTTCTAGCTACGAGCAGTACTTC
TRBJ1-5 | once | TRBV5-4 | . | CASSLGGVGQPQHF | TGTGCCAGCAGCTTGGGTGGAGTGGGTCAGCCCCAGCATTTT
TRBJ2-2 | . | TRBV6-5 | . | CASSYTGITGELFF | TGTGCCAGCAGTTATACAGGGATCACCGGGGAGCTGTTTTTT
TRBJ2-7 | . | TRBV27 | TRBD2 | CASSLSGLAGTYEQYF | TGTGCCAGCAGTTTATCGGGACTAGCGGGGACCTACGAGCAGTACTTC
TRBJ2-1 | . | TRBV3-1/TRBV3-2 | TRBD2 | CASSQDGRRLAGGSSYNEQFF | TGTGCCAGCAGCCAAGATGGGAGGAGACTAGCGGGGGGGAGCTCCTACAATGAGCAGTTCTTC
TRBJ1-2 | . | TRBV3-1/TRBV3-2 | . | CASSQDPGYGYTF | TGTGCCAGCAGCCAAGATCCGGGATATGGCTACACCTTC
TRBJ2-3 | . | TRBV5-1 | TRBD1 | CASSWGQTDTQYF | TGCGCCAGCAGCTGGGGACAGACAGATACGCAGTATTTT
TRBJ2-3 | . | TRBV5-1 | TRBD2 | CATTGSGTSGPDTQYF | TGCGCCACCACTGGTTCCGGGACTAGCGGTCCAGATACGCAGTATTTT
TRBJ1-1 | . | TRBV6-5 | . | CASSYQKNTEAFF | TGTGCCAGCAGTTATCAAAAGAACACTGAAGCTTTCTTT
TRBJ2-5 | . | TRBV4-2 | TRBD1 | CASSQDEGAAETQYF | TGTGCCAGCAGCCAAGACGAGGGGGCGGCAGAGACCCAGTACTTC
TRBJ2-7 | few | TRBV4-3 | TRBD1 | CASSQAGPGGSYEQYF | TGCGCCAGCAGCCAAGCAGGTCCAGGGGGCTCATACGAGCAGTACTTC
TRBJ1-6 | . | TRBV27 | . | CASSKENNSPLHF | TGTGCCAGCAGTAAGGAGAATAATTCACCCCTCCACTTT
TRBJ1-2 | . | TRBV5-1 | TRBD1 | CASSKGGQGAVGYTF | TGCGCCAGCAGCAAGGGTGGACAGGGGGCGGTTGGCTACACCTTC
TRBJ2-2 | . | TRBV28 | TRBD2 | CASRRRTSGGTGELFF | TGTGCCAGCAGACGAAGGACTAGCGGGGGCACCGGGGAGCTGTTTTTT
TRBJ2-4 | . | TRBV6-1 | . | CASSESYGGIAKNIQYF | TGTGCCAGCAGTGAATCCTATGGCGGAATAGCCAAAAACATTCAGTACTTC
TRBJ1-1 | . | TRBV5-1 | TRBD1 | CASSPQGEGTEAFF | TGCGCCAGCAGCCCACAGGGGGAGGGCACTGAAGCTTTCTTT
TRBJ1-2 | once | TRBV3-1/TRBV3-2 | TRBD1 | CASSPLSGTGYGSNYGYTF | TGTGCCAGCAGCCCCCTCTCCGGGACAGGGTATGGGAGTAACTATGGCTACACCTTC
TRBJ1-2 | . | TRBV27 | . | CASSRTFLKLGYTF | TGTGCCAGCAGTCGGACATTCCTTAAATTGGGCTACACCTTC
TRBJ1-1 | few | TRBV12-5 | TRBD1 | CASGLGTGLRTEAFF | TGTGCTAGTGGTTTGGGGACAGGGCTGAGGACTGAAGCTTTCTTT
TRBJ2-7 | few | TRBV10-3 | TRBD1 | CAITRGTGVEQYF | TGTGCCATAACCCGCGGGACAGGGGTCGAGCAGTACTTC
TRBJ1-2 | . | TRBV29-1 | TRBD1 | CSVVRDREDGYTF | TGCAGCGTTGTAAGGGACAGGGAGGATGGCTACACCTTC
TRBJ1-2 | . | TRBV28 | . | CASSLYARAVDGYTF | TGTGCCAGCAGTTTATACGCCAGGGCGGTGGATGGCTACACCTTC
TRBJ2-1 | . | TRBV5-1 | . | CASSVTAGQLGEQFF | TGCGCCAGCAGCGTAACGGCCGGACAGTTGGGTGAGCAGTTCTTC
TRBJ2-5 | . | TRBV5-1 | TRBD1 | CASSSNRGQETQYF | TGCGCCAGCAGCTCGAACAGGGGTCAAGAGACCCAGTACTTC
TRBJ2-3 | . | TRBV4-2 | . | CASSHDPGATSTDTQYF | TGTGCCAGCAGCCACGACCCGGGAGCCACTAGCACAGATACGCAGTATTTT
TRBJ2-3 | . | TRBV9 | . | CASSVQGTGDTQYF | TGTGCCAGCAGCGTACAGGGAACAGGGGATACGCAGTATTTT
TRBJ2-1 | . | TRBV4-1 | TRBD2 | CASSQSGGTYNEQFF | TGCGCCAGCAGCCAAAGCGGGGGCACCTACAATGAGCAGTTCTTC
TRBJ1-2 | . | TRBV6-5 | . | CASSYLPNPPYGYTF | TGTGCCAGCAGTTACCTCCCTAATCCACCCTATGGCTACACCTTC
TRBJ2-2 | few | TRBV7-9 | . | CASSAMAGVEGELFF | TGTGCCAGCAGCGCAATGGCAGGGGTCGAAGGGGAGCTGTTTTTT
TRBJ1-2 | . | TRBV28 | TRBD1 | CASTPGGGYTF | TGTGCCAGCACCCCAGGGGGTGGCTACACCTTC
TRBJ1-3 | . | TRBV19 | TRBD1 | CASSSQGAGNTIYF | TGTGCCAGTAGTTCACAGGGGGCAGGAAACACCATATATTTT
TRBJ1-2 | few | TRBV6-2/TRBV6-3 | . | CASSYSGSRGYGYTF | TGTGCCAGCAGTTACTCCGGCAGTCGGGGCTATGGCTACACCTTC
TRBJ2-1 | few | TRBV4-3 | TRBD2 | CASSHALAGGPYNEQFF | TGCGCCAGCAGCCATGCATTAGCGGGGGGGCCCTACAATGAGCAGTTCTTC
TRBJ2-1 | once | TRBV5-1 | TRBD2 | CASSFRGGGEQFF | TGCGCCAGCAGCTTTCGGGGGGGCGGAGAGCAGTTCTTC
TRBJ2-3 | . | TRBV3-1/TRBV3-2 | TRBD2 | CASSQIAGLADTQYF | TGTGCCAGCAGCCAGATAGCGGGGTTGGCAGATACGCAGTATTTT
TRBJ2-7 | . | TRBV28 | TRBD2 | CASSQSGTSGKPYEQYF | TGTGCCAGCAGTCAATCCGGGACTAGCGGGAAGCCCTACGAGCAGTACTTC
TRBJ2-7 | . | TRBV3-1/TRBV3-2 | TRBD1 | CASSRLGTGAYEQYF | TGTGCCAGCAGCCGCTTGGGGACAGGGGCCTACGAGCAGTACTTC
TRBJ2-7 | . | TRBV10-3 | TRBD2 | CAISPTSGPSSSYEQYF | TGTGCCATCAGCCCGACTAGCGGGCCTTCGAGCTCCTACGAGCAGTACTTC
TRBJ2-5 | . | TRBV4-1 | TRBD2 | CASSYGLAGGSETQYF | TGCGCCAGCAGCTACGGACTAGCGGGGGGTTCGGAGACCCAGTACTTC
TRBJ1-1 | . | TRBV6-5 | TRBD1 | CASSLDRGEYTEAFF | TGTGCCAGCAGTCTCGACAGGGGAGAATACACTGAAGCTTTCTTT
TRBJ2-7 | . | TRBV28 | TRBD1 | CASSEGQAPYEQYF | TGTGCCAGCAGTGAGGGACAGGCCCCTTACGAGCAGTACTTC
TRBJ2-5 | once | TRBV5-4 | TRBD2 | CASSKGTSGGAGGETQYF | TGTGCCAGCAGCAAAGGGACTAGCGGGGGTGCGGGTGGAGAGACCCAGTACTTC
TRBJ2-7 | . | TRBV28 | TRBD2 | CASSFGGDEQYF | TGTGCCAGCAGTTTCGGGGGGGACGAGCAGTACTTC
TRBJ1-2 | . | TRBV5-4 | TRBD1 | CASSLLGQVYGYTF | TGTGCCAGCAGCTTGCTCGGACAGGTCTATGGCTACACCTTC
TRBJ1-5 | . | TRBV6-5 | . | CASRPSGNQPQHF | TGTGCCAGCCGTCCCAGTGGCAATCAGCCCCAGCATTTT
TRBJ1-5 | . | TRBV9 | . | CASSVASQGFQHF | TGTGCCAGCAGCGTAGCATCTCAGGGCTTCCAGCATTTT
TRBJ1-3 | . | TRBV3-1/TRBV3-2 | . | CASSLGGSTIYF | TGTGCCAGCAGCCTTGGCGGGAGCACCATATATTTT
TRBJ1-2 | . | TRBV18 | TRBD1 | CASSPLGQGDLYGYTF | TGTGCCAGCTCACCACTAGGGCAGGGGGACCTCTATGGCTACACCTTC
TRBJ1-4 | few | TRBV6-2/TRBV6-3 | . | CASSYERGTNEKLFF | TGTGCCAGCAGTTACGAACGGGGTACTAATGAAAAACTGTTTTTT
TRBJ2-3 | . | TRBV5-1 | TRBD2 | CASSPGLASDTQYF | TGCGCCAGCAGCCCGGGACTAGCCTCAGATACGCAGTATTTT
TRBJ2-5 | once | TRBV7-9 | . | CASSAKGVLETQYF | TGTGCCAGCAGCGCAAAAGGGGTTTTAGAGACCCAGTACTTC